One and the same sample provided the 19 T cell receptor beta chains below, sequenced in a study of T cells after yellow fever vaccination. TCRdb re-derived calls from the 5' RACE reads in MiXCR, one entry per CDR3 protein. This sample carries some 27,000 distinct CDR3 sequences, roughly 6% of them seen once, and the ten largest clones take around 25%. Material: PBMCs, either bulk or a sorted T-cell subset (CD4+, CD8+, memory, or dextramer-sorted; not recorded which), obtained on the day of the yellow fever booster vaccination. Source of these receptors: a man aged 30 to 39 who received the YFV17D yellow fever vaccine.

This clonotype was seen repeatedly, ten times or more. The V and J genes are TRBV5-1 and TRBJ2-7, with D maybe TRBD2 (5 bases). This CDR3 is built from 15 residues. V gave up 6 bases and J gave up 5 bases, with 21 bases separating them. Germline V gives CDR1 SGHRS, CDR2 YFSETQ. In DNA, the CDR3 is TGCGCCAGCAACCCTCGGGTGGGAGATTGGGACGAGCAGTACTTC. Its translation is CASNPRVGDWDEQYF.

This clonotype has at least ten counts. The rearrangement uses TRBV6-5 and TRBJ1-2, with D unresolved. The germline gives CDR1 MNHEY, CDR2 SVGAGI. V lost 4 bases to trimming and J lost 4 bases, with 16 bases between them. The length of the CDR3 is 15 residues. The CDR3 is CASSFDPEPTYGYTF. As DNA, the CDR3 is TGTGCCAGCAGTTTTGACCCGGAGCCGACCTATGGCTACACCTTC.

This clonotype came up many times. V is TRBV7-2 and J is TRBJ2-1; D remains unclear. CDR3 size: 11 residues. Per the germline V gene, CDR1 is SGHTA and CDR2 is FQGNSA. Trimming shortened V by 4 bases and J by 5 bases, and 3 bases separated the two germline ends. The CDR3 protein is CASSSNNEQFF. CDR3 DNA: TGTGCCAGCAGCTCAAACAATGAGCAGTTCTTC.

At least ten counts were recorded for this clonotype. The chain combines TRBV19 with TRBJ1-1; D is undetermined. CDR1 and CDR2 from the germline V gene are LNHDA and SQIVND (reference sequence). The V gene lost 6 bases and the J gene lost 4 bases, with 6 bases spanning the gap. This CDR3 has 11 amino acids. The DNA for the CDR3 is TGTGCCAGTAGCCACGTCACTGAAGCTTTCTTT. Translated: CASSHVTEAFF.

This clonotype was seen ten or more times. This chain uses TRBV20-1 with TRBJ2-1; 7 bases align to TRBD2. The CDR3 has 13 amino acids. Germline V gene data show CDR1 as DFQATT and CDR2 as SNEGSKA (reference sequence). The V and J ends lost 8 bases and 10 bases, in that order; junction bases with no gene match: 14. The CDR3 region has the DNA TGCAGTCCAAAGCGGGAACCCAGGTCGGAGCAGTTCTTC. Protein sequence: CSPKREPRSEQFF.

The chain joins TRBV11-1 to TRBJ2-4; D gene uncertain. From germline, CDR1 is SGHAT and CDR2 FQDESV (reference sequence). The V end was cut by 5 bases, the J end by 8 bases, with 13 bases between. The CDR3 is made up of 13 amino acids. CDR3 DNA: TGTGCCAGCAGCCCCGGGCATGGGGACATTCAGTACTTC. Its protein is CASSPGHGDIQYF. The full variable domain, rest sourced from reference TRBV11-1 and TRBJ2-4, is EAEVAQSPRYKITEKSQAVAFWCDPISGHATLYWYRQILGQGPELLVQFQDESVVDDSQLPKDRFSAERLKGVDSTLKIQPAELGDSAMYLCASSPGHGDIQYFGAGTRLSVL.

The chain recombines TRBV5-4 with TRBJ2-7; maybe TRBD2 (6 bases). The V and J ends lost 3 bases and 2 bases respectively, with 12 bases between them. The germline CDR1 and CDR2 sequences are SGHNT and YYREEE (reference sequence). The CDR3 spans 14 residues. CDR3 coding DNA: TGTGCCAGCAGCTCAGCGGGTCCCCCCTACGAGCAGTACTTC. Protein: CASSSAGPPYEQYF. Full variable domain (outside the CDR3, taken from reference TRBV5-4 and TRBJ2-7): ETGVTQSPTHLIKTRGQQVTLRCSSQSGHNTVSWYQQALGQGPQFIFQYYREEENGRGNFPPRFSGLQFPNYSSELNVNALELDDSALYLCASSSAGPPYEQYFGPGTRLTVT.

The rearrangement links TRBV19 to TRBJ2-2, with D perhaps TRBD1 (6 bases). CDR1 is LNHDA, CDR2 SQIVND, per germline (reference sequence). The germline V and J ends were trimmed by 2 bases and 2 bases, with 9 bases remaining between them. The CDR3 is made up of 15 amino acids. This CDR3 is CASSISGQNTGELFF. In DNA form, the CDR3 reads TGTGCCAGTAGTATATCGGGACAAAACACCGGGGAGCTGTTTTTT.

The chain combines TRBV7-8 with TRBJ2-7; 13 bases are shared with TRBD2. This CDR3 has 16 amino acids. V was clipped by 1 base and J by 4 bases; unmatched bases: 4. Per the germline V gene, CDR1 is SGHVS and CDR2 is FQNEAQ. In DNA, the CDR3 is TGTGCCAGCAGCTTAGAAGGGACTAGCGGGATTTACGAGCAGTACTTC. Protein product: CASSLEGTSGIYEQYF. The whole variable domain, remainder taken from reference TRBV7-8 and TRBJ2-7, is GAGVSQSPRYKVAKRGQDVALRCDPISGHVSLFWYQQALGQGPEFLTYFQNEAQLDKSGLPSDRFFAERPEGSVSTLKIQRTQQEDSAVYLCASSLEGTSGIYEQYFGPGTRLTVT.

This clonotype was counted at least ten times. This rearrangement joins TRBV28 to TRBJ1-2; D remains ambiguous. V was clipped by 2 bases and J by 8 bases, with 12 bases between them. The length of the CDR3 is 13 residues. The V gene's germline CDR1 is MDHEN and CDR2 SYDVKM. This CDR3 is CASSLTSTRGYTF. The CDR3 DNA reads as TGTGCCAGCAGTTTAACCTCGACCCGGGGCTACACCTTC.

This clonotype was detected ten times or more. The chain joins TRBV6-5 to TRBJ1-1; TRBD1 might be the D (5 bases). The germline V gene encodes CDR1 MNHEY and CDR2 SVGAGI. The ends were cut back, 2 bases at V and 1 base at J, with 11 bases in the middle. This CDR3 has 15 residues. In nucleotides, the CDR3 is TGTGCCAGCAGTTACCGTCCTCAGGGGAACACTGAAGCTTTCTTT. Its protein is CASSYRPQGNTEAFF.

As DNA, the CDR3 is TGTGCCAGCAGCTTGGGGGAGACAGGGTCGGTCTACACCTTC. The encoded protein is CASSLGETGSVYTF. V is TRBV5-6 and J is TRBJ1-2, with 7 bases that match TRBD1. With V trimmed by 0 bases and J by 10 bases, 9 bases remained unmatched. The CDR3 totals 14 residues. The germline V gene has CDR1 SGHDT and CDR2 YYEEEE.

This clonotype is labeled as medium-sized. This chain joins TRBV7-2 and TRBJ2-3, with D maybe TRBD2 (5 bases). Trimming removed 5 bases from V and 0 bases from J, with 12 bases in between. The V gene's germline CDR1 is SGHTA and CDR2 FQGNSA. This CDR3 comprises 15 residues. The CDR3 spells CASSARLSSTDTQYF. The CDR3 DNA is TGTGCCAGCAGCGCCCGACTATCAAGCACAGATACGCAGTATTTT.

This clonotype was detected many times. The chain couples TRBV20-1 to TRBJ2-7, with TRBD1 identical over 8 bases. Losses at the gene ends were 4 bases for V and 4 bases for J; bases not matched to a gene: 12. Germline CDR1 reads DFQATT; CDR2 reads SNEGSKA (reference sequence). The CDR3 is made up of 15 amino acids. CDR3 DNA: TGCAGTGCTACTTCCCTGGGACAGGATCCTTACGAGCAGTACTTC. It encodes CSATSLGQDPYEQYF.

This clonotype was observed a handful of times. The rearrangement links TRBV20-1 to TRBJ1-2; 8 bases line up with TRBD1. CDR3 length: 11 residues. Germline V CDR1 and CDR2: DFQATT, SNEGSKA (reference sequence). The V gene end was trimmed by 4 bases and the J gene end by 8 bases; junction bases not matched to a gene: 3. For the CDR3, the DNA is TGCAGTGCTACAGGGGGCTGGGGCTACACCTTC. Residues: CSATGGWGYTF.

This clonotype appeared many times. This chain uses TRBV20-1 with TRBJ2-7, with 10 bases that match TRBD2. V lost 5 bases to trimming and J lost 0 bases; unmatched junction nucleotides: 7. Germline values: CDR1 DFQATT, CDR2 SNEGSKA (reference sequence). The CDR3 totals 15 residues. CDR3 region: CSADRTSGLSYEQYF. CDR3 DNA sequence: TGCAGTGCTGACCGGACTAGCGGTCTCTCCTACGAGCAGTACTTC.

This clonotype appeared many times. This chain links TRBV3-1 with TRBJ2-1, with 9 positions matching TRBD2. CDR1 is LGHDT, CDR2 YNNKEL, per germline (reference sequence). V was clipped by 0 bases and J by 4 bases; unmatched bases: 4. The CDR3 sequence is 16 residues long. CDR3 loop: CASSQEWREGYNEQFF. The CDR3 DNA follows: TGTGCCAGCAGCCAAGAGTGGCGGGAGGGATACAATGAGCAGTTCTTC.

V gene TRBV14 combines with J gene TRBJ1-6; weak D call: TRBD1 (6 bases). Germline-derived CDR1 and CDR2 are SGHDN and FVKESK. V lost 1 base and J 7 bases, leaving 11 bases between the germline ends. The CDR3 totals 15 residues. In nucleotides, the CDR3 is TGTGCCAGCAGCCAAGCTGACAGGAAGAATTCACCCCTCCACTTT. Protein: CASSQADRKNSPLHF.

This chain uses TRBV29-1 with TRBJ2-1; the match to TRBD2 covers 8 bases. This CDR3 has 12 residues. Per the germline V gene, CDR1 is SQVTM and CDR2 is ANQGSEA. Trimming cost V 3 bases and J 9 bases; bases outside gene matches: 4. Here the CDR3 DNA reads TGCAGCGTTGAGGTCGGGAGGGCTGAGCAGTTCTTC. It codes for CSVEVGRAEQFF.